This TCR beta chain originates from a study of CD8+CD57+ T cells in acquired aplastic anemia. Patients sequenced had flow cytometry evidence of CD8+CD57+ cell expansion. Many counts were recorded for this clonotype. The junction departs from the called germline gene at one end, perhaps through a read error. The germline V gene encodes CDR1 SGHRS and CDR2 YFSETQ. The CDR3 loop spans 15 amino acids. It was genomic DNA that served as the template for profiling TCR beta VDJ and CDR3. One entry per CDR3 protein, called by TCRdb with MiXCR from the reads. The table lists around 430,000 distinct CDR3 sequences, more than 25% of them singletons.

The clonotype was recovered from a human donor with aplastic anemia. What was sequenced was sorted CD4+, CD8+, or CD8+CD57+ T cells (not recorded which) from PBMCs. The chain uses TRBV5-1 and TRBJ1-6; D perhaps matches TRBD1 (5 bases). The CDR3 reads CASSLDSSYNSPLHF. In DNA, the CDR3 is TGTGCCAGCAGCTTAGACAGCTCCTATAATTCACCCCTCCACTTT.